Listed here is a single T cell receptor beta chain. The data were taken from a study of OX40 agonist ivuxolimab in advanced cancers. Assay: immunoSEQ multiplex PCR; the TCRdb copy retains only in-frame clones and omits some. The repertoire includes about 72,000 clones, about 87% of them detected once, and more than 0.85% sits in the top ten. This CDR3 has 16 amino acids. V lost 5 bases to trimming and J lost 4 bases; unmatched junction nucleotides: 6. Germline-derived CDR1 and CDR2 are LNHDA and SQIVND (reference sequence). The receptor's source is an adult with an advanced solid tumor such as melanoma, head and neck, liver or kidney cancer. The source material was CD4+ or CD8+ T cells sorted from blood, sampled in a trial of the OX40 agonist ivuxolimab. The chain employs TRBV19 and TRBJ2-3; 13 bases map to TRBD2. The CDR3 nucleotides are TGTGCCAGTAGTGCTCGGACTAGCGGGAGAGCAGATACGCAGTATTTT. It translates to CASSARTSGRADTQYF.